These 19 T cell receptor beta chains were sequenced from one sample in a study of blood T cell repertoires in COVID-19. Some clones are missing from TCRdb's copy, which holds only in-frame ones; the method was immunoSEQ multiplex PCR. This table holds 150,000 to 200,000 clones, roughly 87% found once. The source material was PBMCs or T cells enriched from blood (not recorded which). These receptors all come from a woman aged 45-65 years who had recovered from COVID-19.

This chain uses TRBV18 with TRBJ2-2, with 7 bases fitting TRBD2. V trimming: 5 bases; J trimming: 5 bases; junction bases outside the gene matches: 8. The CDR3 is 15 amino acids. Germline V gene lookup returns CDR1 KGHSH and CDR2 LQKENI. The CDR3 protein is CASSSSSGGTGELFF. In nucleotides, the CDR3 is TGTGCCAGCTCATCAAGCTCGGGGGGTACCGGGGAGCTGTTTTTT.

In nucleotides, the CDR3 is TGCGCCAGCAGCCAAGAATGGCACGGGGAGACCTCTGGGGCCAACGTCCTGACTTTC. Its protein product is CASSQEWHGETSGANVLTF. The V gene is TRBV4-3, the J gene TRBJ2-6; maybe TRBD2 (5 bases). The ends were cut back, 0 bases at V and 0 bases at J, with 15 bases in the middle. Germline V gene data show CDR1 as LGHNA and CDR2 as YSLEER. The CDR3 totals 19 residues.

This clone was counted between two and nine times. The chain carries TRBV19 and TRBJ1-5; 9 nucleotides agree with TRBD1. This CDR3 is 16 amino acids long. Germline-derived CDR1 and CDR2 are LNHDA and SQIVND (reference sequence). J was trimmed by 2 bases and V by 3 bases; bases with no gene match: 5. The CDR3 DNA reads as TGTGCCAGTAGTATCTCGACAGGGGGGGGCAATCAGCCCCAGCATTTT. This translates into CASSISTGGGNQPQHF.

The rearrangement links TRBV5-4 to TRBJ2-7, with 10 bases identical to TRBD1. The V segment lost 3 bases and the J segment 4 bases; nucleotides outside the gene matches: 7. Germline V gene sequence: CDR1 SGHNT, CDR2 YYREEE (reference sequence). This CDR3 is built from 15 residues. The CDR3: CASSSGGQGSYEQYF. The CDR3 DNA is TGTGCCAGCAGCTCGGGGGGACAGGGGTCGTACGAGCAGTACTTC.

This clone has only a few counts. The V call is TRBV6-1, the J call TRBJ1-2; 9 bases line up with TRBD1. CDR3 size: 16 residues. Germline V gene lookup returns CDR1 MNHNS and CDR2 SASEGT. Trimming at V came to 3 bases and at J to 3 bases, leaving 8 bases not matched to a gene. The DNA of the CDR3 is TGTGCCAGCAGTGACGGGACAGGGAGTATCTACTATGGCTACACCTTC. It specifies CASSDGTGSIYYGYTF.

A few counts support this clone. The V call is TRBV2, the J call TRBJ2-2; 12 bases map to TRBD2. Germline trimming cut 4 bases from V and 5 bases from J; bases unmatched to any gene: 2. Germline V gene sequence: CDR1 SNHLY, CDR2 FYNNEI. The CDR3 spans 15 residues. The CDR3 coding sequence is TGTGCCAGCAGTGTAACTAGCGGGGGGACCGGGGAGCTGTTTTTT. Translating gives CASSVTSGGTGELFF.

This chain uses TRBV2 with TRBJ2-7; TRBD2 matches 8 bases. CDR1 is SNHLY and CDR2 is FYNNEI in the germline V gene. The CDR3 spans 14 residues. The V segment lost 5 bases and the J segment 5 bases; nucleotides outside the gene matches: 8. The CDR3, as DNA: TGTGCCAGCAGTTACAGCGGGAGAGTGGACGAGCAGTACTTC. The encoded protein is CASSYSGRVDEQYF.

The chain carries TRBV5-4 and TRBJ1-2; TRBD1 matches at 12 bases. Germline assignment: CDR1 SGHNT and CDR2 YYREEE (reference sequence). Trimming cost V 4 bases and J 3 bases; bases outside gene matches: 10. This CDR3 contains 17 residues. CDR3 nucleotide sequence: TGTGCCAGCAGCGTACCGGGACAGGGGGCATTTGACTATGGCTACACCTTC. This translates into CASSVPGQGAFDYGYTF.

This chain links TRBV5-6 with TRBJ2-5, with a tentative D call TRBD1 (5 bases). This CDR3 is 15 amino acids long. CDR1 and CDR2 from the germline V gene are SGHDT and YYEEEE. Trimming left V 4 bases short and J 4 bases short, with 17 bases between. The CDR3 DNA sequence: TGTGCCAGCAGCCTGGTTCAGGGATCCCCAGAGACCCAGTACTTC. Residues: CASSLVQGSPETQYF.

The V call is TRBV28, the J call TRBJ1-4; 9 positions agree with TRBD1. CDR3 length: 15 residues. Germline CDR1 MDHEN, CDR2 SYDVKM. V shed 4 bases and J 8 bases; nucleotides not matched to a gene: 8. The CDR3 here is CASSSQTGGREKLFF. DNA of the CDR3: TGTGCCAGCAGTTCGCAGACAGGGGGTCGGGAAAAACTGTTTTTT.

The chain employs TRBV11-3 and TRBJ2-5, with TRBD1 matching over 12 bases. V lost 5 bases, J lost 5 bases, and 3 bases stayed unmatched. Germline CDR1 reads SGHNT; CDR2 reads YENEEA. CDR3 length equals 14 residues. The CDR3 sequence is CASSLGQGAETQYF. The DNA for the CDR3 is TGTGCCAGCAGCCTGGGACAGGGGGCTGAGACCCAGTACTTC.

For the CDR3, the DNA is TGTGCCAGCAGCCAAGAAGTAGCGGGAGTATCTTATGAGCAGTTCTTC. This codes for CASSQEVAGVSYEQFF. V usage is TRBV4-2 and J usage is TRBJ2-1, with 9 bases identical to TRBD2. From germline, CDR1 is LGHNA and CDR2 YNFKEQ. With 0 bases clipped from V and 8 bases from J, the junction kept 8 bases outside the gene matches. The CDR3 is 16 amino acids.

This rearrangement joins TRBV4-3 to TRBJ2-2, with 9 bases lining up with TRBD2. This CDR3 is built from 16 residues. The J segment lost 5 bases and the V segment lost 0 bases, leaving 4 bases of the junction unmatched. CDR1 and CDR2 from the germline V gene are LGHNA and YSLEER. The CDR3 here is CASSQDLAGETGELFF. In DNA, the CDR3 is TGCGCCAGCAGCCAAGATTTAGCGGGAGAGACCGGGGAGCTGTTTTTT.

This clone came up once. The V call is TRBV12-3 or TRBV12-4, the J call TRBJ2-7; weak D call: TRBD2 (7 bases). The CDR3 loop spans 13 amino acids. CDR3 sequence (DNA): TGTGGTATCGGGGGGCAGGGAACCTACGAGCAGTACTTC. This translates into CGIGGQGTYEQYF.

The chain uses TRBV15 and TRBJ1-2; 10 positions agree with TRBD1. V lost 5 bases and J lost 5; bases outside the gene matches: 5. CDR1 is LNHNV, CDR2 YYDKDF, per germline (reference sequence). CDR3 length: 14 amino acids. The CDR3 DNA reads TGTGCCACCAGCCGTGGGACAGGGGATTATGGCTACACCTTC. Amino acids: CATSRGTGDYGYTF.

The chain is built from TRBV19 and TRBJ2-3; D possibly corresponds to TRBD1 (6 bases). Trimming took 10 bases from V and 0 from J, leaving 17 bases between them. This CDR3 region has 15 residues. From germline, CDR1 is LNHDA and CDR2 SQIVND (reference sequence). The CDR3 coding sequence is TGTGCCACCAGGAGACAGGATACTAGCACAGATACGCAGTATTTT. The encoded protein is CATRRQDTSTDTQYF. Full variable domain (rest looked up from reference TRBV19 and TRBJ2-3): DGGITQSPKYLFRKEGQNVTLSCEQNLNHDAMYWYRQDPGQGLRLIYYSQIVNDFQKGDIAEGYSVSREKKESFPLTVTSAQKNPTAFYLCATRRQDTSTDTQYFGPGTRLTVL.

The chain is built from TRBV5-1 and TRBJ1-2, with 7 bases identical to TRBD1. The CDR3 consists of 14 residues. Germline V gene sequence: CDR1 SGHRS, CDR2 YFSETQ. V lost 4 bases, J lost 4 bases, and 7 bases stayed unmatched. DNA of the CDR3: TGCGCCAGCAGCGCGGCCGGGACAGCCTATGGCTACACCTTC. This sequence encodes CASSAAGTAYGYTF.

The chain recombines TRBV19 with TRBJ2-4, with 8 positions matching TRBD2. V lost 7 bases, J lost 4 bases, and 6 bases stayed unmatched. CDR1 LNHDA and CDR2 SQIVND come from the germline V gene (reference sequence). The CDR3 loop spans 14 amino acids. The CDR3 sequence: CASTPGGGKNIQYF. As DNA, the CDR3 is TGTGCCAGTACTCCCGGGGGGGGGAAAAACATTCAGTACTTC. The variable domain in full, completed from reference TRBV19 and TRBJ2-4, reads DGGITQSPKYLFRKEGQNVTLSCEQNLNHDAMYWYRQDPGQGLRLIYYSQIVNDFQKGDIAEGYSVSREKKESFPLTVTSAQKNPTAFYLCASTPGGGKNIQYFGAGTRLSVL.

V and J are TRBV5-1 and TRBJ2-7; 9 positions agree with TRBD2. There are 13 residues in the CDR3. From germline, CDR1 is SGHRS and CDR2 YFSETQ. With 6 bases clipped from V and 0 bases from J, the junction kept 1 base outside the gene matches. The CDR3 DNA sequence: TGCGCCAGCAATAGCGGGAGCTCCTACGAGCAGTACTTC. This sequence encodes CASNSGSSYEQYF.